What follows are 12 T cell receptor beta chains derived from one specimen sequenced in a study of T cells in Graves' hyperthyroidism and ophthalmopathy. Amplification yielded TCR beta CDR3 regions, with RNA transcripts as the source. The HTBI primer set was used in a first-round RT-PCR of the TCR CDR3. TCRdb used MiXCR to reprocess the multiplex PCR reads, holding one entry per CDR3 protein. This table has over 700,000 distinct CDR3 sequences, roughly a sixth appearing once. Sequenced sample: blood. These receptors were taken from a woman aged 45-60 years with Graves' hyperthyroidism that later progressed to Graves' ophthalmopathy.

This clonotype has ten or more counts. This chain uses TRBV20-1 with TRBJ1-1; D unresolved. Germline assignment: CDR1 DFQATT and CDR2 SNEGSKA (reference sequence). The CDR3 is made up of 14 amino acids. The V gene lost 0 bases and the J gene lost 1 base, with 9 bases spanning the gap. The CDR3 is CSARDLRSNTEAFF. In DNA form, the CDR3 reads TGCAGTGCTAGAGATCTCCGATCGAACACTGAAGCTTTCTTT.

The rearrangement joins TRBV6-1 to TRBJ2-5, with 12 bases fitting TRBD2. After removal of 5 bases from V and 1 base from J, the junction contained 5 bases not matched to a gene. Germline CDR1 reads MNHNS; CDR2 reads SASEGT. The CDR3 has 16 residues. The CDR3 bases are TGTGCCAGCAGTAGGGGGACTAGCGGGCTCCAAGAGACCCAGTACTTC. It codes for CASSRGTSGLQETQYF.

This clonotype has more than one count but fewer than ten. V is TRBV11-3 and J is TRBJ2-2; 8 bases are a match to TRBD2. This CDR3 is built from 15 residues. Per germline, CDR1 SGHNT and CDR2 YENEEA. Trimming removed 6 bases from V and 3 bases from J; junction bases left unmatched: 6. The CDR3 DNA reads TGTGCCAGCAGGAAGGGACTAGGGGACACCGGGGAGCTGTTTTTT. It translates to CASRKGLGDTGELFF.

V and J are TRBV19 and TRBJ2-1; 9 nucleotides match TRBD2. Germline V gene sequence: CDR1 LNHDA, CDR2 SQIVND (reference sequence). With V trimmed by 1 base and J by 5 bases, 18 bases remained unmatched. The CDR3 loop spans 20 amino acids. The CDR3 DNA reads TGTGCCAGTAGTATAGCTATGTATCGGCTAGCGGGGCGGCCTCACAATGAGCAGTTCTTC. It translates to CASSIAMYRLAGRPHNEQFF.

In this sample, this clonotype turned up many times. J is TRBJ1-2 and V is TRBV9; D remains unclear. Germline loops: CDR1 SGDLS, CDR2 YYNGEE. V lost 2 bases to trimming and J lost 2 bases, with 7 bases between them. This CDR3 is 13 amino acids long. The CDR3: CASSVSPNYGYTF. DNA of the CDR3: TGTGCCAGCAGCGTTTCACCAAACTATGGCTACACCTTC.

This clonotype was counted ten times or more. J is TRBJ1-1 and V is TRBV12-3 or TRBV12-4; D might be TRBD1 (5 bases). Trimming took 4 bases from V and 6 from J, leaving 9 bases between them. The CDR3 is 12 amino acids. The CDR3 here is CASSSRVAEAFF. In DNA form, the CDR3 reads TGTGCCAGCAGTTCCAGGGTAGCTGAAGCTTTCTTT.

This clonotype has a count of ten or more. In DNA form, the CDR3 reads TGTGCCAGCAGCTCACCGGGACTAAGCACAGATACGCAGTATTTT. It is translated as CASSSPGLSTDTQYF. This rearrangement joins TRBV3-1 to TRBJ2-3; 7 bases match TRBD2. CDR3 size: 15 residues. Germline assignment: CDR1 LGHDT and CDR2 YNNKEL (reference sequence). V shed 5 bases and J 0 bases; nucleotides not matched to a gene: 5.

At least ten counts were recorded for this clonotype. The chain is built from TRBV5-1 and TRBJ2-3; D possibly corresponds to TRBD2 (5 bases). Trimming stripped 0 bases from V and 2 bases from J, with 10 bases between. CDR1 is SGHRS, CDR2 YFSETQ, per germline. This CDR3 is built from 15 residues. The CDR3 nucleotides are TGCGCCAGCAGCTTGGGGCCCGACTACACAGATACGCAGTATTTT. Its translation: CASSLGPDYTDTQYF.

This clonotype was seen repeatedly, ten times or more. This chain links TRBV28 with TRBJ1-2; D unresolved. This CDR3 region has 11 residues. V was pared by 6 bases and J by 8 bases, with 10 bases between. CDR1 and CDR2 from the germline V gene are MDHEN and SYDVKM. CDR3 nucleotide sequence: TGTGCCAGCAGCAACTTCATGGGCTACACCTTC. This gives the protein CASSNFMGYTF.

This clonotype was observed many times. This chain links TRBV7-3 with TRBJ1-1; no definite D call. Germline V gives CDR1 SGHTA, CDR2 FQGTGA. V lost 1 base, J lost 8 bases, and 11 bases lay in between. The CDR3 totals 13 residues. CDR3: CASSLMGGGEAFF. CDR3 coding DNA: TGTGCCAGCAGCTTAATGGGCGGAGGAGAAGCTTTCTTT.

Ten or more counts support this clonotype. This sequence joins TRBV5-1 and TRBJ2-3; D is undetermined. The CDR3 totals 13 residues. Germline lookup yields CDR1 SGHRS and CDR2 YFSETQ. Trimming took 3 bases from V and 4 from J, leaving 9 bases between them. CDR3: CASSSYNADTQYF. The CDR3 DNA is TGCGCCAGCAGCTCTTATAATGCAGATACGCAGTATTTT.

The table lists this clonotype with many counts. For the CDR3, the DNA is TGTGCCAGCAGCCGGGGACAGCAGAACACTGAAGCTTTCTTT. Its translation: CASSRGQQNTEAFF. This sequence joins TRBV3-1 and TRBJ1-1; 7 nucleotides align to TRBD1. CDR3 length: 14 residues. The germline gives CDR1 LGHDT, CDR2 YNNKEL (reference sequence). V gave up 4 bases and J gave up 1 base; unmatched junction bases: 3. Full variable domain (remainder filled in from reference TRBV3-1 and TRBJ1-1): DTAVSQTPKYLVTQMGNDKSIKCEQNLGHDTMYWYKQDSKKFLKIMFSYNNKELIINETVPNRFSPKSPDKAHLNLHINSLELGDSAVYFCASSRGQQNTEAFFGQGTRLTVV.